These T cell receptor beta chains were read from a single sample in a study of T cell repertoires in cytomegalovirus infection. TCRdb passed the reads through MiXCR, listing each CDR3 protein once. The sample lists more than 500,000 distinct CDR3 sequences, about 15% occurring once. The sequenced sample was CD8+ T cells from PBMCs. These receptors all stem from a human donor in good health (CMV status not recorded). Some clones in this sample may be carry-over from other donors' samples. CDR3s include the opening cysteine and the closing phenylalanine or tryptophan. The D gene is left open where the match is weak. Only some rows state a clone size, as once, few, many or a class for expanded clones.

v_call	clone_size	j_call	d_call	cdr3_nt	cdr3_aa
TRBV14	.	TRBJ1-2	TRBD1	TGTGCCAGCAGCCGACAGGGGTCTGGCTATGGCTACACCTTC	CASSRQGSGYGYTF
TRBV7-9	many	TRBJ1-1	TRBD1	TGTGCCAGCAGCTTTCCGGGACAGGGGGAGACTGAAGCTTTCTTT	CASSFPGQGETEAFF
TRBV5-6	few	TRBJ2-1	.	TGTGCCAGCAGCGGGGACGCCCGCTCCTACAATGAGCAGTTCTTC	CASSGDARSYNEQFF
TRBV11-2	many	TRBJ2-3	TRBD2	TGTGCCAGCAGCACAATACTAGCGGGGGCCACAGATACGCAGTATTTT	CASSTILAGATDTQYF
TRBV6-1	many	TRBJ1-1	TRBD1	TGTGCCAGCAGTGTCAGGGGGCGGAACACTGAAGCTTTCTTT	CASSVRGRNTEAFF
TRBV7-9	many	TRBJ2-7	TRBD1	TGTGCCAGCAGCTCGCTTCTCGGACAGGGTCACTACGAGCAGTACTTC	CASSSLLGQGHYEQYF
TRBV18	.	TRBJ2-1	.	TGTGCCAGCTCACCGCCCATCCCGGATGAGCAGTTCTTC	CASSPPIPDEQFF
TRBV24-1	.	TRBJ2-1	.	TGTGCCACCAGTGCGGGGGCCAATGAGCAGTTCTTC	CATSAGANEQFF
TRBV4-1	.	TRBJ1-5	.	TGCGCCAGCAGCCAAGAAGGAGGGACACTTATACTCCAGCCCCAGCATTTT	CASSQEGGTLILQPQHF
TRBV4-1	.	TRBJ1-5	.	TGCGCCAGCAGCCCTAGTAGACAGCGACATCAGCCCCAGCATTTT	CASSPSRQRHQPQHF
TRBV10-3	few	TRBJ1-1	.	TGTGCCATCAGTGAAACTGGGGGCGCAGGCACTGAAGCTTTCTTT	CAISETGGAGTEAFF
TRBV4-1	many	TRBJ2-1	TRBD2	TGCGCCAGCAGCCTTACTAGCGGGGGGAGCTCCTACAATGAGCAGTTCTTC	CASSLTSGGSSYNEQFF
TRBV11-2	.	TRBJ2-7	TRBD1	TGTGCCAGCAGCTTAGGGCGGCGAGGGGGCGATACCTTCCGCTACGAGCAGTACTTC	CASSLGRRGGDTFRYEQYF
TRBV7-8	many	TRBJ2-7	TRBD2	TGTGCCAGCAGCTTAACACCCAGCGGGGCCGTGGGCTACGAGCAGTACTTC	CASSLTPSGAVGYEQYF
TRBV7-9	many	TRBJ2-3	TRBD2	TGTGCCAGCAGCTTAGGCGGGGAGGGCGCAGATACGCAGTATTTT	CASSLGGEGADTQYF
TRBV19	few	TRBJ1-1	TRBD1	TGTGCCAGTAGTGCACGGGACAGCATGAACACTGAAGCTTTCTTT	CASSARDSMNTEAFF
TRBV7-2	many	TRBJ2-7	.	TGTGCCAGCAGCCCTCGGACAGACGGCCCCGAGCAGTACTTC	CASSPRTDGPEQYF
TRBV27	many	TRBJ1-5	.	TGTGCCAGCAGTTTTAGGGGGCAGCCCCAGCATTTT	CASSFRGQPQHF
TRBV18	few	TRBJ1-5	.	TGTGCCAGCTCACCAAAGGGACGCGGGGGGAGCAATCAGCCCCAGCATTTT	CASSPKGRGGSNQPQHF
TRBV11-2	many	TRBJ1-1	TRBD1	TGTGCCAGCAGCCCGAGACAGGGAGAAGCTTTCTTT	CASSPRQGEAFF
TRBV27	.	TRBJ2-2	.	TGTGCCAGCAGTTTTGCAGGGGCCACCGGGGAGCTGTTTTTT	CASSFAGATGELFF